Shown below are 24 T cell receptor beta chains from a single sample sequenced in a study of T cells in Graves' hyperthyroidism and ophthalmopathy. Amplified TCR beta CDR3 regions came from RNA transcripts. A set of HTBI primers served as the primers for a first-round RT-PCR of the TCR CDR3. Each CDR3 protein is one row after TCRdb ran MiXCR on the multiplex PCR reads. This table holds 350,000 to 400,000 distinct CDR3 sequences, about 16% found once. The sequenced sample consisted of blood. The receptor source for this set is a woman in her thirties with Graves' hyperthyroidism.

This clonotype was counted ten times or more. V gene TRBV6-1 combines with J gene TRBJ2-1; D possibly corresponds to TRBD2 (6 bases). V gave up 5 bases and J gave up 0 bases, with 11 bases separating them. This CDR3 contains 15 residues. Germline lookup yields CDR1 MNHNS and CDR2 SASEGT. This CDR3 reads CASSPREYSYNEQFF. The CDR3 DNA reads TGTGCCAGCAGTCCCCGGGAGTACTCCTACAATGAGCAGTTCTTC.

This clonotype was found a few times. The chain links TRBV20-1 to TRBJ2-7; D not resolved. Trimming cost V 2 bases and J 2 bases, with 4 bases left between them. CDR1 and CDR2 (germline): DFQATT, SNEGSKA (reference sequence). The CDR3 is 11 amino acids. The CDR3 DNA reads TGCAGTGCTAGAACCCCCTACGAGCAGTACTTC. The encoded protein is CSARTPYEQYF.

This clonotype was observed at least ten times. CDR3 region: CASSAGTGGDTNEKLFF. DNA for the CDR3: TGTGCCAGCAGCGCCGGGACAGGGGGCGACACTAATGAAAAACTGTTTTTT. The chain links TRBV7-2 to TRBJ1-4, with 12 bases identical to TRBD1. Germline CDR1 is SGHTA and CDR2 is FQGNSA. V trimming: 5 bases; J trimming: 2 bases; junction bases outside the gene matches: 6. The CDR3 consists of 17 residues. The full variable domain, rest sourced from reference TRBV7-2 and TRBJ1-4, is GAGVSQSPSNKVTEKGKDVELRCDPISGHTALYWYRQSLGQGLEFLIYFQGNSAPDKSGLPSDRFSAERTGGSVSTLTIQRTQQEDSAVYLCASSAGTGGDTNEKLFFGSGTQLSVL.

This clonotype was picked up many times. The genes are TRBV10-3 and TRBJ2-1; unclear D gene. V lost 6 bases, J lost 4 bases, and 16 bases lay in between. The germline V gene encodes CDR1 ENHRY and CDR2 SYGVKD. The CDR3 is 15 amino acids. The CDR3 DNA reads as TGTGCCATCAGGAACCCGGTTCAGCTTTACAATGAGCAGTTCTTC. Its translation is CAIRNPVQLYNEQFF.

DNA for the CDR3: TGCGCCAGCCGTGGGGGCGGGACTGAGGCCAACGTCCTGACTTTC. It is translated as CASRGGGTEANVLTF. The V and J genes are TRBV5-1 and TRBJ2-6, with D perhaps given as TRBD1 or TRBD2 (6 bases each). The CDR3 runs to 15 residues. Germline CDR1 and CDR2: SGHRS and YFSETQ. Trimming took off 7 bases at V and 6 bases at J, with 17 bases between the two ends.

This chain uses TRBV5-6 with TRBJ2-7; 9 positions agree with TRBD1. CDR3 length: 15 residues. Trimming removed 0 bases from V and 7 bases from J; junction bases left unmatched: 8. The germline CDR1 and CDR2 sequences are SGHDT and YYEEEE. In DNA form, the CDR3 reads TGTGCCAGCAGCTTGGGGGACAGGGTTTTAGGAGAGCAGTACTTC. As protein: CASSLGDRVLGEQYF.

This clonotype appeared a few times. The V and J genes are TRBV24-1 and TRBJ2-4; D not resolved. The CDR3 sequence is 11 residues long. Deletions cut 4 bases from V and 8 bases from J, with 5 bases between. Germline CDR1 reads KGHDR; CDR2 reads SFDVKD. The CDR3 loop is CATSDEDIQYF. For the CDR3, the DNA is TGTGCCACCAGTGACGAAGACATTCAGTACTTC.

V and J are TRBV25-1 and TRBJ2-3; 11 bases line up with TRBD1. The CDR3 totals 16 residues. The J segment lost 4 bases and the V segment lost 4 bases, leaving 7 bases of the junction unmatched. Germline loops: CDR1 MGHDK, CDR2 SYGVNS. CDR3 nucleotide sequence: TGTGCCAGCAGTGCCCTGGGACAGGGGGGGCCAGATACGCAGTATTTT. It specifies CASSALGQGGPDTQYF.

In regard to this clonotype: A much more abundant neighbour one base away suggests this may be a read error. The V gene is TRBV28, the J gene TRBJ2-1; a possible D gene is TRBD2 (5 bases). V gave up 7 bases and J gave up 8 bases, with 12 bases separating them. The CDR3 runs to 12 residues. Germline loops: CDR1 MDHEN, CDR2 SYDVKM. CDR3 sequence reads: CASIRPGYEQFF. The DNA for the CDR3 is TGTGCCAGCATTAGACCGGGGTATGAGCAGTTCTTC. Full variable domain (missing parts from reference TRBV28 and TRBJ2-1): DVKVTQSSRYLVKRTGEKVFLECVQDMDHENMFWYRQDPGLGLRLIYFSYDVKMKEKGDIPEGYSVSREKKERFSLILESASTNQTSMYLCASIRPGYEQFFGPGTRLTVL.

This clonotype was seen only once. V gene TRBV28 combines with J gene TRBJ2-2; D gene unclear. CDR1 is MDHEN, CDR2 SYDVKM, per germline. The length of the CDR3 is 12 residues. Trimming cost V 5 bases and J 6 bases, with 7 bases left between them. In nucleotides, the CDR3 is TGTGCCAGCAGTCCCCAACCCGGGGAGCTGTTTTTT. Translation: CASSPQPGELFF.

V and J are TRBV27 and TRBJ1-1; D possibly corresponds to TRBD1 (6 bases). The CDR3 is 14 amino acids. Trimming took off 4 bases at V and 3 bases at J, with 12 bases between the two ends. Per the germline V gene, CDR1 is MNHEY and CDR2 is SMNVEV (reference sequence). CDR3 sequence: CASSWARGHTEAFF. The CDR3 DNA is TGTGCCAGCAGTTGGGCCAGGGGACACACTGAAGCTTTCTTT.

This clonotype was seen many times. The J gene is TRBJ2-1, the V gene TRBV6-2 or TRBV6-3; D uncertain. Trimming cost V 6 bases and J 5 bases, with 20 bases left between them. This CDR3 is 16 amino acids long. Germline V CDR1 and CDR2: MNHEY, SVGEGT. This CDR3 reads CASRPQETIGNNEQFF. The CDR3 DNA is TGTGCCAGCAGACCTCAAGAAACGATAGGAAACAATGAGCAGTTCTTC.

This clonotype appeared a few times. The chain links TRBV30 to TRBJ1-6; D is perhaps TRBD1 (6 bases). Per the germline V gene, CDR1 is GTSNPN and CDR2 is SVGIG (reference sequence). CDR3 length equals 15 residues. V was trimmed by 0 bases and J by 7 bases, leaving 13 bases between them. The CDR3 region has the DNA TGTGCCTGGAGTGTACTTCAGGGGTACAATTCACCCCTCCACTTT. This gives the protein CAWSVLQGYNSPLHF.

This clonotype came up many times. The chain couples TRBV7-2 to TRBJ2-7; unclear D gene. Trimming removed 6 bases at V and 0 bases at J, with 18 bases between. This CDR3 spans 16 amino acids. Germline V gene sequence: CDR1 SGHTA, CDR2 FQGNSA. The CDR3 nucleotides read TGTGCCAGCAGACCCCCGGGCGGCAGGAGCTCCTACGAGCAGTACTTC. This translates into CASRPPGGRSSYEQYF.

Remarks on this clonotype: A much larger clone is a single base away; this may be a read error. The chain's CDR3 is CASSQGTGSYNERFF. The CDR3 nucleotides read TGTGCCAGCAGCCAAGGGACAGGGTCCTACAATGAGCGGTTCTTC. The chain recombines TRBV3-1 with TRBJ2-1, with TRBD1 identical over 8 bases. The CDR3 runs to 15 residues. Germline V lookup: CDR1 LGHDT, CDR2 YNNKEL (reference sequence).

In this sample, this clonotype turned up many times. This chain links TRBV7-9 with TRBJ1-1; D uncertain. This CDR3 contains 13 residues. V was cut by 0 bases and J by 8 bases, with 10 bases left in between. CDR1 is SEHNR, CDR2 FQNEAQ, per germline (reference sequence). The CDR3 region is CASSLAVGLEAFF. The CDR3 DNA follows: TGTGCCAGCAGCTTAGCGGTAGGCCTAGAAGCTTTCTTT.

Only a few counts were recorded for this clonotype. DNA for the CDR3: TGTGCCAGTAGTACCCTCCCGCGTGGTTCTCCGCCTTGGAGCTCCTACAATGAGCAGTTCTTC. This gives the protein CASSTLPRGSPPWSSYNEQFF. The V call is TRBV19, the J call TRBJ2-1; D gene uncertain. CDR3 length: 21 amino acids. Germline-derived CDR1 and CDR2 are LNHDA and SQIVND (reference sequence). V lost 4 bases and J 0 bases, leaving 28 bases between the germline ends. Variable domain in full (rest from reference TRBV19 and TRBJ2-1): DGGITQSPKYLFRKEGQNVTLSCEQNLNHDAMYWYRQDPGQGLRLIYYSQIVNDFQKGDIAEGYSVSREKKESFPLTVTSAQKNPTAFYLCASSTLPRGSPPWSSYNEQFFGPGTRLTVL.

In this sample, this clonotype turned up many times. V usage is TRBV3-1 and J usage is TRBJ2-7; D gene uncertain. V was pared by 6 bases and J by 2 bases, with 8 bases between. Germline CDR1 is LGHDT and CDR2 is YNNKEL (reference sequence). CDR3 length: 12 residues. The CDR3 spells CASSQVAYEQYF. The CDR3 region has the DNA TGTGCCAGCAGTCAGGTTGCCTACGAGCAGTACTTC.

The J gene is TRBJ1-6, the V gene TRBV5-4; the D gene is possibly TRBD1 (5 bases). This CDR3 is 14 amino acids long. CDR1 and CDR2 from the germline V gene are SGHNT and YYREEE (reference sequence). The V gene lost 2 bases and the J gene lost 10 bases, with 13 bases spanning the gap. The CDR3 region is CASSLSGLDSPLHF. The CDR3 DNA is TGTGCCAGCAGCTTATCAGGGCTGGACTCACCCCTCCACTTT.

This clonotype was detected many times. The chain has TRBV20-1 and TRBJ2-3; D unclear. There are 12 residues in the CDR3. Per the germline V gene, CDR1 is DFQATT and CDR2 is SNEGSKA (reference sequence). Deletions cut 0 bases from V and 6 bases from J, with 7 bases between. The CDR3 region has the DNA TGCAGTGCTAGAGATAGACGGGATACGCAGTATTTT. It specifies CSARDRRDTQYF.

The sample holds many counts of this clonotype. CDR3 residues: CASSLDREDYGYTF. Written as DNA, the CDR3 is TGCGCCAGCAGCTTGGACAGGGAAGACTATGGCTACACCTTC. The chain is built from TRBV5-1 and TRBJ1-2; D is possibly TRBD1 (6 bases). Deletions cut 0 bases from V and 3 bases from J, with 9 bases between. This CDR3 contains 14 residues. In germline, CDR1 is SGHRS, CDR2 YFSETQ. The full variable domain, completed using reference TRBV5-1 and TRBJ1-2, is KAGVTQTPRYLIKTRGQQVTLSCSPISGHRSVSWYQQTPGQGLQFLFEYFSETQRNKGNFPGRFSGRQFSNSRSEMNVSTLELGDSALYLCASSLDREDYGYTFGSGTRLTVV.

This clonotype was seen many times. The chain employs TRBV9 and TRBJ2-7; D not resolved. Trimming took off 2 bases at V and 2 bases at J, with 8 bases between the two ends. This CDR3 is built from 13 residues. Per germline, CDR1 SGDLS and CDR2 YYNGEE. CDR3 bases: TGTGCCAGCAGCGTTTCGGAGACCTACGAGCAGTACTTC. Translated: CASSVSETYEQYF. The full variable domain, in which reference TRBV9 and TRBJ2-7 provide the parts outside the CDR3, is DSGVTQTPKHLITATGQRVTLRCSPRSGDLSVYWYQQSLDQGLQFLIQYYNGEERAKGNILERFSAQQFPDLHSELNLSSLELGDSALYFCASSVSETYEQYFGPGTRLTVT.

V usage is TRBV5-1 and J usage is TRBJ2-1, with 12 bases that match TRBD2. The CDR3 is made up of 16 amino acids. Per germline, CDR1 SGHRS and CDR2 YFSETQ. V shed 4 bases and J 6 bases; nucleotides not matched to a gene: 8. Here the CDR3 DNA reads TGCGCCAGCAGCCCTAGGACTAGCGGGATGCTCAATGAGCAGTTCTTC. Its protein product is CASSPRTSGMLNEQFF.

Comment on this clonotype: An end of the junction does not agree with germline; a read error may underlie this. This chain connects TRBV12-3 or TRBV12-4 to TRBJ2-7; 7 bases map to TRBD2. The CDR3 extends over 13 amino acids. The CDR3 region is CASSLAAAYEQYF. In nucleotides, the CDR3 is TGTGCCAGCAGTCTAGCGGCTGCCTACGAGCAGTACTTC.